This passage covers 15 T cell receptor beta chains from one sample sequenced in a study of cytotoxic CD8 clonotypes in ibrutinib-treated CLL. Data came from immunoSEQ multiplex PCR; TCRdb stores just in-frame clones and leaves some out. The table records a few hundred thousand clones, about 61% of them present only once. The source was PBMCs, collected after 36 months of ibrutinib treatment. Receptors were obtained from a human donor with chronic lymphocytic leukemia.

In nucleotides, the CDR3 is TGCGCCAGCAGCTCGACCGGGACAGCTTCAACCTACGAGCAGTACTTC. This codes for CASSSTGTASTYEQYF. The chain recombines TRBV5-1 with TRBJ2-7, with TRBD1 identical over 7 bases. Germline CDR1 reads SGHRS; CDR2 reads YFSETQ. The CDR3 runs 16 residues. With V trimmed by 3 bases and J by 2 bases, 11 bases remained unmatched.

V gene TRBV5-1 combines with J gene TRBJ2-1; 8 bases agree with TRBD2. The V and J ends lost 0 bases and 6 bases, in that order; junction bases with no gene match: 2. This CDR3 region has 14 residues. Per the germline V gene, CDR1 is SGHRS and CDR2 is YFSETQ. DNA for the CDR3: TGCGCCAGCAGCTTGGCCGGGGGGGCCAATGAGCAGTTCTTC. Amino acid sequence: CASSLAGGANEQFF.

This chain connects TRBV18 to TRBJ2-7; D ambiguous. Germline CDR1 KGHSH, CDR2 LQKENI. Trimming cost V 0 bases and J 4 bases, with 10 bases left between them. CDR3 size: 14 residues. CDR3 nucleotides: TGTGCCAGCTCACCACCAAGTACAGCATACGAGCAGTACTTC. Translation: CASSPPSTAYEQYF.

This clone was detected a few times. V gene TRBV6-4 combines with J gene TRBJ1-1; no clear D. Trimming removed 5 bases from V and 14 bases from J, with 6 bases in between. The CDR3 sequence is 8 residues long. Germline loops: CDR1 MRHNA, CDR2 SNTAGT. CDR3 region: CASSPQFF. For the CDR3, the DNA is TGTGCCAGCAGTCCACAATTCTTT.

CDR3 protein: CATRDSPLTNYGYTF. The DNA of the CDR3 is TGTGCCACGAGGGACAGTCCCCTTACTAACTATGGCTACACCTTC. The rearrangement joins TRBV19 to TRBJ1-2; 7 bases fit TRBD1. The CDR3 totals 15 residues. V lost 10 bases, J lost 0 bases, and 11 bases stayed unmatched. CDR1 is LNHDA and CDR2 is SQIVND in the germline V gene (reference sequence). Variable domain in full (rest from reference TRBV19 and TRBJ1-2): DGGITQSPKYLFRKEGQNVTLSCEQNLNHDAMYWYRQDPGQGLRLIYYSQIVNDFQKGDIAEGYSVSREKKESFPLTVTSAQKNPTAFYLCATRDSPLTNYGYTFGSGTRLTVV.

V is TRBV5-1 and J is TRBJ1-2; D call uncertain. Trimming took 7 bases from V and 4 from J, leaving 17 bases between them. The CDR3 is made up of 14 amino acids. Germline V gene data show CDR1 as SGHRS and CDR2 as YFSETQ. This chain's CDR3 is CASRGDPGGYGYTF. Written as DNA, the CDR3 is TGCGCCAGCCGCGGGGATCCGGGCGGCTATGGCTACACCTTC.

V gene TRBV7-3 combines with J gene TRBJ2-2, with D possibly matching TRBD2 (5 bases). V was cut by 3 bases and J by 4 bases, with 12 bases left in between. Germline values: CDR1 SGHTA, CDR2 FQGTGA. CDR3 length equals 15 residues. CDR3 in amino acids: CASSFGPRGTGELFF. The CDR3 coding sequence is TGTGCCAGCAGCTTCGGACCCCGGGGCACCGGGGAGCTGTTTTTT.

The V and J genes are TRBV29-1 and TRBJ1-1, with D hard to call. There are 12 residues in the CDR3. Germline CDR1 is SQVTM and CDR2 is ANQGSEA. V dropped 7 bases and J dropped 1 base, with 10 bases sitting between them. CDR3 sequence (DNA): TGCAGCGCTTATCGTGGGAACACTGAAGCTTTCTTT. It codes for CSAYRGNTEAFF. The full variable domain, completed using reference TRBV29-1 and TRBJ1-1, is SAVISQKPSRDICQRGTSLTIQCQVDSQVTMMFWYRQQPGQSLTLIATANQGSEATYESGFVIDKFPISRPNLTFSTLTVSNMSPEDSSIYLCSAYRGNTEAFFGQGTRLTVV.

This chain joins TRBV27 and TRBJ1-5; D call uncertain. Germline-derived CDR1 and CDR2 are MNHEY and SMNVEV (reference sequence). This CDR3 contains 12 residues. With 4 bases removed from V and 3 bases from J, the gap between germline ends came to 4 bases. CDR3 loop: CASSSHNQPQHF. DNA of the CDR3: TGTGCCAGCAGTTCCCACAATCAGCCCCAGCATTTT.

The chain joins TRBV27 to TRBJ2-7; no firm D call. Trimming removed 4 bases from V and 3 bases from J, with 7 bases in between. This CDR3 region has 12 residues. CDR1 is MNHEY and CDR2 is SMNVEV in the germline V gene (reference sequence). CDR3 coding DNA: TGTGCCAGCAGTTCTCCACTCTACGAGCAGTACTTC. Its protein is CASSSPLYEQYF.

The rearrangement joins TRBV9 to TRBJ2-3; D is possibly TRBD2 (5 bases). Germline V CDR1 and CDR2: SGDLS, YYNGEE. This CDR3 region has 14 residues. The V gene lost 0 bases and the J gene lost 4 bases, with 9 bases spanning the gap. The CDR3 DNA follows: TGTGCCAGCAGCGTAGTCGTGGGAGCAGATACGCAGTATTTT. It yields the protein CASSVVVGADTQYF.

This clone was seen a few times. The chain has TRBV5-1 and TRBJ2-7, with D maybe TRBD1 (5 bases). Germline values: CDR1 SGHRS, CDR2 YFSETQ. Trimming removed 6 bases at V and 2 bases at J, with 6 bases between. The CDR3 is 11 residues long. The DNA for the CDR3 is TGCGCCAGCAAACAGGCCTACGAGCAGTACTTC. It translates to CASKQAYEQYF.

This clone was observed a single time. This chain links TRBV19 with TRBJ1-1, with TRBD1 matching 7 bases. The CDR3 runs to 15 residues. V lost 7 bases to trimming and J lost 2 bases; unmatched junction nucleotides: 10. The germline CDR1 and CDR2 sequences are LNHDA and SQIVND (reference sequence). Written as DNA, the CDR3 is TGTGCCAGTAAAACAGGGGCGCTTGAAAACACTGAAGCTTTCTTT. Amino acid sequence: CASKTGALENTEAFF.

The chain combines TRBV7-3 with TRBJ2-1; tentative D call: TRBD2 (6 bases). V was shortened by 2 bases and J by 0 bases, with 11 bases between the two germline ends. The CDR3 contains 16 residues. The germline V gene encodes CDR1 SGHTA and CDR2 FQGTGA. The DNA for the CDR3 is TGTGCCAGCAGCTTAGACGGGGGTAGCTCCTACAATGAGCAGTTCTTC. Translating it yields CASSLDGGSSYNEQFF.

This clone showed up just a few times. This chain joins TRBV11-2 and TRBJ2-7, with D possibly TRBD2 on 5 matching bases. V was trimmed by 4 bases and J by 2 bases, leaving 15 bases between them. The germline CDR1 and CDR2 sequences are SGHAT and FQNNGV. This CDR3 spans 15 amino acids. CDR3 bases: TGTGCCAGCAGCTCACCTAACAGCGGACCCTACGAGCAGTACTTC. It translates to CASSSPNSGPYEQYF. The variable domain in full, completed from reference TRBV11-2 and TRBJ2-7, reads EAGVAQSPRYKIIEKRQSVAFWCNPISGHATLYWYQQILGQGPKLLIQFQNNGVVDDSQLPKDRFSAERLKGVDSTLKIQPAKLEDSAVYLCASSSPNSGPYEQYFGPGTRLTVT.